This record covers a single TCR beta chain. Data came from immunoSEQ multiplex PCR; TCRdb stores just in-frame clones and leaves some out. The repertoire includes 350,000 to 450,000 clones, approximately 87% of them detected once, and over 2% sits in the top ten. This entry belongs to a study of blood T cell repertoires in COVID-19. The CDR3 loop spans 15 amino acids. The V gene lost 8 bases and the J gene lost 0 bases, with 13 bases spanning the gap. CDR1 and CDR2 (germline): MNHEY, SVGAGI. This rearrangement joins TRBV6-5 to TRBJ1-4; no reliable D call. The source is an older woman with COVID-19, enrolled during active disease. Sequenced material: peripheral blood. CDR3 residues: CASARRDATNEKLFF. The DNA for the CDR3 is TGTGCCAGCGCAAGACGGGATGCAACTAATGAAAAACTGTTTTTT.